The present T cell receptor (beta chain) was sequenced within a study of cytomegalovirus exposure and HLA in healthy donors. General study results and limits: It was approximately 150 TCR beta chains that were listed as cytomegalovirus-associated. When analyzed later, the rates of TCR association showed variation by HLA locus, with DRB1 the most and HLA-C the fewest.

The CDR3 sequence is 14 residues long. J was trimmed by 6 bases and V by 3 bases; bases with no gene match: 6. Germline assignment: CDR1 GTSNPN and CDR2 SVGIG (reference sequence). PCR used 60 Vbeta primers and 13 Jbeta primers. Sequencing was performed with immunoSEQ multiplex PCR; in TCRdb, only in-frame clones are kept and a portion is missing. The sample gives fewer than 150,000 clones, around 73% of which show up once; approximately 15% is in the top ten. This clone came up a few times. Antigen unknown. The sequence was obtained from a human donor in good health. The sequencing sample was made of PBMCs. This chain joins TRBV30 and TRBJ2-1, with 9 bases fitting TRBD2. The CDR3 DNA is TGTGCCTGGAGCCCGGGACTAGCTCCCAATGAGCAGTTCTTC. Translation gives CAWSPGLAPNEQFF.